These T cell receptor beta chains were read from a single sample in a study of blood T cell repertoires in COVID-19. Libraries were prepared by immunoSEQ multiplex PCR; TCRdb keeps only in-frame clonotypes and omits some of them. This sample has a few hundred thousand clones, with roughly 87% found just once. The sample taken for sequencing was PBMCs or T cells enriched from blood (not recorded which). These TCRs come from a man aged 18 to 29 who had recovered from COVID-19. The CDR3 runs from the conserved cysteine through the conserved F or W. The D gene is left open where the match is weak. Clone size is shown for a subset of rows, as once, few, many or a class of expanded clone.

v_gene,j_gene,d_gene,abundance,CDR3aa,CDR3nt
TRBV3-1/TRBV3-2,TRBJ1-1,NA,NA,CASSQGGADTEAFF,TGTGCCAGCAGCCAAGGGGGCGCGGACACTGAAGCTTTCTTT
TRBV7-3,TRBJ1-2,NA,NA,CASSGAGGYTF,TGTGCCAGCAGTGGGGCAGGTGGCTACACCTTC
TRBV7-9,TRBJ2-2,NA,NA,CASSAGLSTGELFF,TGTGCCAGCAGCGCCGGACTTAGCACCGGGGAGCTGTTTTTT
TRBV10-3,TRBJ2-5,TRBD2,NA,CAISDGLAGYQETQYF,TGTGCCATCAGTGACGGGCTAGCGGGATACCAAGAGACCCAGTACTTC
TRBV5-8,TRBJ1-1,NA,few,CASSRRGAGATKNTEAFF,TGTGCCAGCAGCCGCCGAGGCGCAGGGGCGACAAAGAACACTGAAGCTTTCTTT
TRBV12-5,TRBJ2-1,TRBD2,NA,CASASVAGGSYNEQFF,TGTGCTAGTGCTTCCGTCGCGGGGGGATCCTACAATGAGCAGTTCTTC
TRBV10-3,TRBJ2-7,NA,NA,CAISDRTDSYEQYF,TGTGCCATCAGTGACAGGACAGATTCCTACGAGCAGTACTTC
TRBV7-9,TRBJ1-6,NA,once,CASSLSLGRGNSPLHF,TGTGCCAGCAGCTTAAGCCTGGGGAGGGGAAATTCACCCCTCCACTTT
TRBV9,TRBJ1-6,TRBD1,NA,CASSSRTGKNSPLHF,TGTGCCAGCAGCTCCCGGACAGGGAAGAATTCACCCCTCCACTTT
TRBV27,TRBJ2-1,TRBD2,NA,CASSSDGTRQFF,TGTGCCAGCAGTTCCGACGGGACTAGGCAGTTCTTC
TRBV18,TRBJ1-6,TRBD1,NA,CASSPSTGDLSPLHF,TGTGCCAGCTCACCATCGACAGGGGATCTATCGCCCCTCCACTTT
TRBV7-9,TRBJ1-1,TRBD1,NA,CASTTQGYTEAFF,TGTGCCAGCACAACACAGGGGTACACTGAAGCTTTCTTT
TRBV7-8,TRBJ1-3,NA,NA,CASSPPLVSGNTIYF,TGTGCCAGCAGCCCCCCCCTTGTTAGCGGAAACACCATATATTTT
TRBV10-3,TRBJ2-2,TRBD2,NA,CAISENLAGGNGELFF,TGTGCCATCAGTGAGAACCTAGCGGGAGGGAACGGGGAGCTGTTTTTT
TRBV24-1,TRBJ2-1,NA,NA,CATSTGSSYNEQFF,TGTGCCACCAGTACAGGAAGCTCCTACAATGAGCAGTTCTTC
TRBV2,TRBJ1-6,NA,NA,CASSRQPYMVSPLHF,TGTGCCAGCAGCCGACAGCCGTATATGGTTTCACCCCTCCACTTT
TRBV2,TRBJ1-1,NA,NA,CASSGALLNTEAFF,TGTGCCAGCAGTGGGGCACTTTTGAACACTGAAGCTTTCTTT
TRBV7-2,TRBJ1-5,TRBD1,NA,CASTLRDRGNQPQHF,TGTGCCAGCACCCTGAGGGACAGGGGTAATCAGCCCCAGCATTTT
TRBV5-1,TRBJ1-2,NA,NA,CASSYDSRYGYTF,TGCGCCAGCAGTTACGACAGCCGCTATGGCTACACCTTC
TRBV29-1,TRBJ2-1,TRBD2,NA,CSVEERERAEQFF,TGCAGCGTTGAAGAGCGGGAGAGGGCTGAGCAGTTCTTC
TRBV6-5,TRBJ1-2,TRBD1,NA,CASTVQGAGGYTF,TGTGCCAGCACCGTACAGGGGGCAGGAGGCTACACCTTC
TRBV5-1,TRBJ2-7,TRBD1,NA,CASSKQGTSYEQYF,TGCGCCAGCAGCAAACAGGGGACCTCCTACGAGCAGTACTTC
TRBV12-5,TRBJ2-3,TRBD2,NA,CASGLVRKASGGQSTDTQYF,TGTGCTAGTGGTTTGGTACGCAAGGCTAGCGGGGGGCAAAGCACAGATACGCAGTATTTT
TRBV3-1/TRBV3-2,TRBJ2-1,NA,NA,CASSQEGPTKERIF,TGTGCCAGCAGCCAAGAAGGCCCGACTAAAGAACGTATCTTC
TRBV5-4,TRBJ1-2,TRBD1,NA,CASSLGGTENYGYTF,TGTGCCAGCAGCTTGGGGGGGACAGAGAACTATGGCTACACCTTC
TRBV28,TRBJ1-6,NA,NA,CASTPGYNSPLHF,TGTGCCAGCACCCCCGGTTATAATTCACCCCTCCACTTT
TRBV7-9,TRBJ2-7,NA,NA,CASSLAGAYYEQYF,TGTGCCAGCAGCTTAGCGGGGGCCTACTACGAGCAGTACTTC
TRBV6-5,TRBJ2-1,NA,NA,CATRLSSYNEQFF,TGTGCCACTAGACTGAGCTCCTACAATGAGCAGTTCTTC